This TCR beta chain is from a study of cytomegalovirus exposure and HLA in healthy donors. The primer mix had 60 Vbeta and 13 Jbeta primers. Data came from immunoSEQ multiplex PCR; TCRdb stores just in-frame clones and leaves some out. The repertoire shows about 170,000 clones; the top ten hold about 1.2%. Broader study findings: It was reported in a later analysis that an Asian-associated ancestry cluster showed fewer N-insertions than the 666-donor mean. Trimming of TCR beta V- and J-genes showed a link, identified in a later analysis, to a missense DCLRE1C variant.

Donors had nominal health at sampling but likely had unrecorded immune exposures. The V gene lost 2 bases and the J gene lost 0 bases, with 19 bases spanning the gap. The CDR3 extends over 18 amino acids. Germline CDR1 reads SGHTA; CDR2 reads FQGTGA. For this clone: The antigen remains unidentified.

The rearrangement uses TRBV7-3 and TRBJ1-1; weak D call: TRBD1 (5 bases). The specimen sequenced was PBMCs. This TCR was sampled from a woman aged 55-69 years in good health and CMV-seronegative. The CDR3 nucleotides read TGTGCCAGCAGCTTATCCGCAGGGCATGAAGGCATGAACACTGAAGCTTTCTTT. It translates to CASSLSAGHEGMNTEAFF.